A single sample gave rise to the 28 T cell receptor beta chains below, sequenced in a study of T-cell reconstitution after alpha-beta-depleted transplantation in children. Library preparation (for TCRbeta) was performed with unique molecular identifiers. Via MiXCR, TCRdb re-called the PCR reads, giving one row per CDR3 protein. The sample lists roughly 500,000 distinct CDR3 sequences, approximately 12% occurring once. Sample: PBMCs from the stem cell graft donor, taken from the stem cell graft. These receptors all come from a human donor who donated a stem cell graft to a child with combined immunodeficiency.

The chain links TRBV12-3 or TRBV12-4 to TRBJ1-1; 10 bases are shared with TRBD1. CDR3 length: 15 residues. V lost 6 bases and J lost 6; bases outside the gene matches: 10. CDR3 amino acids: CASRSSGQGFAEAFF. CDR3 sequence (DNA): TGTGCCAGCAGGTCGTCGGGACAGGGGTTCGCTGAAGCTTTCTTT.

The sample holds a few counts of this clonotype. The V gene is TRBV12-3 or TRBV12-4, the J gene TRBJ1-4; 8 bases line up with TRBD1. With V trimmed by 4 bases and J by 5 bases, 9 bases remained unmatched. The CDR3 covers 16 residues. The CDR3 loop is CASSWGTGQGNEKLFF. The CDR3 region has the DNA TGTGCCAGCAGTTGGGGAACCGGACAGGGCAATGAAAAACTGTTTTTT.

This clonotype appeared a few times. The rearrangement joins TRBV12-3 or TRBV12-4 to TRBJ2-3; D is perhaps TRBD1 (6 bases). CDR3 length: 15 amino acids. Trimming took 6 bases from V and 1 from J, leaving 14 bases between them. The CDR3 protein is CASSLVNRGTDTQYF. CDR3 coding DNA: TGTGCCAGCAGCCTAGTTAACAGGGGCACAGATACGCAGTATTTT.

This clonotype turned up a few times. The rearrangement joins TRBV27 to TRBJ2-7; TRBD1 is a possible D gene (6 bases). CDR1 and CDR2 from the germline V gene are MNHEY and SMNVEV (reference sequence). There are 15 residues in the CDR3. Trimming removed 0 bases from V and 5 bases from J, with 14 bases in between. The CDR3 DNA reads TGTGCCAGCAGTTTATCGTCAGGGGTAGGGGACGAGCAGTACTTC. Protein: CASSLSSGVGDEQYF.

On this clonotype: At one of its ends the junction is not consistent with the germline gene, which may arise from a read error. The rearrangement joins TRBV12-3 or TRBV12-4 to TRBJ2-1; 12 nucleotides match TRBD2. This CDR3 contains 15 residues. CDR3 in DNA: TGTGCCAGCAATTTAGACCGGACTAGCGGGGCTGAGCAGTTCTTC. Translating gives CASNLDRTSGAEQFF.

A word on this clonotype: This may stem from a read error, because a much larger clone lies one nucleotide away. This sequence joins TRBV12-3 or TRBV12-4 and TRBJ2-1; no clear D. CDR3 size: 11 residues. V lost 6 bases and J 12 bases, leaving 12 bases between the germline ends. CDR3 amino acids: CASRSSIGQFF. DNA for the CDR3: TGTGCCAGCAGGAGTAGTATTGGGCAGTTCTTC.

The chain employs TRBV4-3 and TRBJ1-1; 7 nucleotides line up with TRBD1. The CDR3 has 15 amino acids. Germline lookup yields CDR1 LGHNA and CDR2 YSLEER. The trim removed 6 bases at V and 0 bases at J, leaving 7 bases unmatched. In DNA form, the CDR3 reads TGCGCCAGCAGTGGACAGGCGAGCATGAACACTGAAGCTTTCTTT. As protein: CASSGQASMNTEAFF.

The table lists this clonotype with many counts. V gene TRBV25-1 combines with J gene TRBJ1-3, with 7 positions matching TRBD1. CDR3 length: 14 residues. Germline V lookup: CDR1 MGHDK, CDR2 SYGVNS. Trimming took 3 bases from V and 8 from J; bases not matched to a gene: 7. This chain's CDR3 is CASSDSTGLDTIYF. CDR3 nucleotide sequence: TGTGCCAGCAGTGATTCGACAGGGTTGGACACCATATATTTT.

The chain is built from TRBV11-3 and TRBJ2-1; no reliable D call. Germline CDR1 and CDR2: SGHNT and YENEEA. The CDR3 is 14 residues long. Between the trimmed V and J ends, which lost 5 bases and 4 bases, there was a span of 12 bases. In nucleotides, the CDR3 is TGTGCCAGCAGCCCCCGACTGGAATACAATGAGCAGTTCTTC. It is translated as CASSPRLEYNEQFF.

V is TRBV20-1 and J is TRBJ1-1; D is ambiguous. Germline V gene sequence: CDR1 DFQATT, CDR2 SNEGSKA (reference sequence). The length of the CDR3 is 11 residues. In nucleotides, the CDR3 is TGCCGTCTAAAAGGTCAGACTGAAGCTTTCTTT. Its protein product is CRLKGQTEAFF.

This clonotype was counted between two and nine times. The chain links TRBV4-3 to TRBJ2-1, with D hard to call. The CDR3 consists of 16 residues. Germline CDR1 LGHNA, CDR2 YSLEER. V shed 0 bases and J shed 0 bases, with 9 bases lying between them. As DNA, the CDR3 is TGCGCCAGCAGCCAAGATTTATCCACCTCCTACAATGAGCAGTTCTTC. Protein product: CASSQDLSTSYNEQFF.

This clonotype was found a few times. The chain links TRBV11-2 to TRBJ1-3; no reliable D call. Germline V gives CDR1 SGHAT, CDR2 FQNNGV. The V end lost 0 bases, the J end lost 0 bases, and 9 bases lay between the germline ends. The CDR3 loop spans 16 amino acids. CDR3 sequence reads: CASSLERAGSGNTIYF. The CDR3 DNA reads TGTGCCAGCAGCTTAGAACGGGCAGGCTCTGGAAACACCATATATTTT. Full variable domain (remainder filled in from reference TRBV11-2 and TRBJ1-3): EAGVAQSPRYKIIEKRQSVAFWCNPISGHATLYWYQQILGQGPKLLIQFQNNGVVDDSQLPKDRFSAERLKGVDSTLKIQPAKLEDSAVYLCASSLERAGSGNTIYFGEGSWLTVV.

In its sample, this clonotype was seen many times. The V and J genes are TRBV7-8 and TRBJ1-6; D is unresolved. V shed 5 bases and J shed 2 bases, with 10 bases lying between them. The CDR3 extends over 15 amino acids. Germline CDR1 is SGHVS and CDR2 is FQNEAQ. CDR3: CASSLSGTYNSPLHF. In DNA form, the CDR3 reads TGTGCCAGCAGCCTATCGGGGACCTATAATTCACCCCTCCACTTT.

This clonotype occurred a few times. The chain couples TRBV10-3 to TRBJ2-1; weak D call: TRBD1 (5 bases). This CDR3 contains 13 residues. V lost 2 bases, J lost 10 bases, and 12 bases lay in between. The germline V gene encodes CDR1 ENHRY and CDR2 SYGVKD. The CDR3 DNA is TGTGCCATCAGTGAGCAGGGTTACCGGGAGCAGTTCTTC. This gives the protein CAISEQGYREQFF.

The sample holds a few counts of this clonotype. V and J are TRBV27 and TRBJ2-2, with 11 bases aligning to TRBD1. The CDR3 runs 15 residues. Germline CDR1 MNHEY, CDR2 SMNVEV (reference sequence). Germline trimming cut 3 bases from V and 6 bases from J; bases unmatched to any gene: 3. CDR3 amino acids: CASSFGQGASGELFF. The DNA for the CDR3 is TGTGCCAGCAGTTTTGGACAGGGGGCCTCCGGGGAGCTGTTTTTT.

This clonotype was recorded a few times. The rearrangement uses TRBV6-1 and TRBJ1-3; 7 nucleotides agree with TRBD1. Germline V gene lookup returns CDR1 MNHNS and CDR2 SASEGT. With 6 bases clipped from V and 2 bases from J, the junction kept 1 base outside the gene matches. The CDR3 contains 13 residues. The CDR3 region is CASRQGAGNTIYF. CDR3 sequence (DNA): TGTGCCAGCAGGCAGGGGGCTGGAAACACCATATATTTT.

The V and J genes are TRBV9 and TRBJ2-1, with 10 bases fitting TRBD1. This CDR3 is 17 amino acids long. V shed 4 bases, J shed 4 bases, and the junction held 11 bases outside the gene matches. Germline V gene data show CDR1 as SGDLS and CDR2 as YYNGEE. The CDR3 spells CASSSTTGTGVYNEQFF. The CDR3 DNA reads TGTGCCAGCAGCTCGACAACGGGGACAGGGGTTTACAATGAGCAGTTCTTC. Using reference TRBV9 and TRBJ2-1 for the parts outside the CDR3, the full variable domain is DSGVTQTPKHLITATGQRVTLRCSPRSGDLSVYWYQQSLDQGLQFLIQYYNGEERAKGNILERFSAQQFPDLHSELNLSSLELGDSALYFCASSSTTGTGVYNEQFFGPGTRLTVL.

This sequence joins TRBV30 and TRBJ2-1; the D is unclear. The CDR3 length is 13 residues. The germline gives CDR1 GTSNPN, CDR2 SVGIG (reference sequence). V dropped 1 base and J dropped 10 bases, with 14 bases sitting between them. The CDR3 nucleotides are TGTGCCTGGAGTGCCCGGTCTGCTGGGGAGCAGTTCTTC. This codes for CAWSARSAGEQFF. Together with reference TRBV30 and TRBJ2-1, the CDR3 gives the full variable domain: SQTIHQWPATLVQPVGSPLSLECTVEGTSNPNLYWYRQAAGRGLQLLFYSVGIGQISSEVPQNLSASRPQDRQFILSSKKLLLSDSGFYLCAWSARSAGEQFFGPGTRLTVL.

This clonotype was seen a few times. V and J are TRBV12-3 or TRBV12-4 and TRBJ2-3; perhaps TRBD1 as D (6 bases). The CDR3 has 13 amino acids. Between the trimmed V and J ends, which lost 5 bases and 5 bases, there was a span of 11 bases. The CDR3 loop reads CASSNRVGDTQYF. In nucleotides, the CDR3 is TGTGCCAGCAGTAACAGGGTTGGAGATACGCAGTATTTT.

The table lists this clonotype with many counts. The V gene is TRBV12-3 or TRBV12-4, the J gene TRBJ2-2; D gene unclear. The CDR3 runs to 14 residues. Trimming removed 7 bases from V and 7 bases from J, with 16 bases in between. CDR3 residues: CASISTYAGGELFF. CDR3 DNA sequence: TGTGCCAGCATCAGTACCTACGCTGGCGGGGAGCTGTTTTTT.

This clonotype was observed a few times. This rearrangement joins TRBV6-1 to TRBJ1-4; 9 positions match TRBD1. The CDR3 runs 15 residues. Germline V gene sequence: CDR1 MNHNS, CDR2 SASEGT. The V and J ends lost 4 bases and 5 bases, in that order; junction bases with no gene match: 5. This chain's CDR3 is CASSVAGTGNEKLFF. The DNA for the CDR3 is TGTGCCAGCAGTGTAGCCGGGACAGGGAATGAAAAACTGTTTTTT.

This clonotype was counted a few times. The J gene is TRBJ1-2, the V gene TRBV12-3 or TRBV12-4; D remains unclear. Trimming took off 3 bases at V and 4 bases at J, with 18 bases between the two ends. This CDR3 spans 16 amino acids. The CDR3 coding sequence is TGTGCCAGCAGTTTTAATACAGTATCACACGGCTATGGCTACACCTTC. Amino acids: CASSFNTVSHGYGYTF.

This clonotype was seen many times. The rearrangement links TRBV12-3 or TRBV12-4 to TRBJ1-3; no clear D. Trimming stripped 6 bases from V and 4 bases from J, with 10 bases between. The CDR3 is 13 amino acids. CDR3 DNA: TGTGCCAGCAGCAGTGAGGACGGAAACACCATATATTTT. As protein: CASSSEDGNTIYF.

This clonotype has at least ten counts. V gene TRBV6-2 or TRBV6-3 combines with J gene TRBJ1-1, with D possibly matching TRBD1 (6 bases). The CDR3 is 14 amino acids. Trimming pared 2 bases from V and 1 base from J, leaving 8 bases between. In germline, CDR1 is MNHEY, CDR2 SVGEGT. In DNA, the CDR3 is TGTGCCAGCAGTTACGCGGGGGCGAACACTGAAGCTTTCTTT. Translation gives CASSYAGANTEAFF.

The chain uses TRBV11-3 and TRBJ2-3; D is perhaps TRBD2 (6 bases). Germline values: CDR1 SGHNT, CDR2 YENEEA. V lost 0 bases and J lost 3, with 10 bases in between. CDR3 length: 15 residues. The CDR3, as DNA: TGTGCCAGCAGCTTAGATGGCGGGACGACAGATACGCAGTATTTT. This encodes CASSLDGGTTDTQYF.

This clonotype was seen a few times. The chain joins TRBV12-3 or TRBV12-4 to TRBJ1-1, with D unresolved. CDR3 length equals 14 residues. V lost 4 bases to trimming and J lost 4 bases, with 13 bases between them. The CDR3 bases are TGTGCCAGCAGTTACTTAATCGGAGCCACTGAAGCTTTCTTT. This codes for CASSYLIGATEAFF.

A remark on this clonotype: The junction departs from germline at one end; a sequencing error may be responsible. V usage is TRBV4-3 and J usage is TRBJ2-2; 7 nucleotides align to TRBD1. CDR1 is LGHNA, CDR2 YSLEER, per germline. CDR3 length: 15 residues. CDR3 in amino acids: CASSHVGQNAGELFF. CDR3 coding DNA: TGCGCCAGCAGCCACGTGGGACAGAACGCCGGGGAGCTGTTTTTT.

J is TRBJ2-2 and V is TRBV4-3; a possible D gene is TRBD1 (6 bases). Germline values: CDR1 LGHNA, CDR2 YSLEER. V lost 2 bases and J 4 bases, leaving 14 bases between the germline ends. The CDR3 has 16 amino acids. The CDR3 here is CASSQPRGRGTGELFF. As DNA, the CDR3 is TGCGCCAGCAGCCAACCGAGGGGCAGGGGCACCGGGGAGCTGTTTTTT.